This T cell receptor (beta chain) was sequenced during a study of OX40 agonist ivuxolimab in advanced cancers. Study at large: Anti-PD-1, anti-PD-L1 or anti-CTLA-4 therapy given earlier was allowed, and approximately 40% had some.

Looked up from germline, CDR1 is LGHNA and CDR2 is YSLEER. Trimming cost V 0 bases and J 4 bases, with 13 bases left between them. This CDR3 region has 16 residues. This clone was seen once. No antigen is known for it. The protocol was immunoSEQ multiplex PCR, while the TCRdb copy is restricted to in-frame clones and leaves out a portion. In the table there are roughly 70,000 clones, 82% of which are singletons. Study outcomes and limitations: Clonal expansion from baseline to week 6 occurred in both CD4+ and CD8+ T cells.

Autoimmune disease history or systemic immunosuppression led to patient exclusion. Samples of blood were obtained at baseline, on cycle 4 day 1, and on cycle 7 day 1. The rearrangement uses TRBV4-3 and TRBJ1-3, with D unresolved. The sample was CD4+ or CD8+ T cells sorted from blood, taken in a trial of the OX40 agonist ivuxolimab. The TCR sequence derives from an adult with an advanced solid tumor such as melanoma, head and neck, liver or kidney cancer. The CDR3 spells CASSQEGSLAGNTIYF. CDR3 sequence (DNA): TGCGCCAGCAGCCAAGAGGGGTCCCTTGCCGGAAACACCATATATTTT.